These 10 T cell receptor beta chains came from one sample sequenced in a study of blood T cell repertoires in COVID-19. Produced via immunoSEQ multiplex PCR; TCRdb's table is partial and in-frame only. The table shows 100,000 to 150,000 clones, with under 90% occurring only once. Material: PBMCs or T cells enriched from blood (not recorded which). All receptors come from a man in his forties with acute COVID-19.

This clone was recorded a few times. The chain combines TRBV28 with TRBJ2-1; D not resolved. Germline loops: CDR1 MDHEN, CDR2 SYDVKM. The CDR3 has 12 amino acids. The V end was cut by 6 bases, the J end by 11 bases, with 14 bases between. In DNA, the CDR3 is TGTGCCAGCAGCTCCTCGGGTGATCAGCAGTTCTTC. It encodes CASSSSGDQQFF.

This rearrangement joins TRBV5-4 to TRBJ1-1; 8 positions match TRBD1. This CDR3 has 15 residues. V trimming: 4 bases; J trimming: 2 bases; junction bases outside the gene matches: 7. Germline CDR1 and CDR2: SGHNT and YYREEE (reference sequence). In nucleotides, the CDR3 is TGTGCCAGCAGCCACCAGGGACAGGATAACACTGAAGCTTTCTTT. This gives the protein CASSHQGQDNTEAFF. The full variable domain, rest sourced from reference TRBV5-4 and TRBJ1-1, is ETGVTQSPTHLIKTRGQQVTLRCSSQSGHNTVSWYQQALGQGPQFIFQYYREEENGRGNFPPRFSGLQFPNYSSELNVNALELDDSALYLCASSHQGQDNTEAFFGQGTRLTVV.

This clone was seen only once. The V gene is TRBV6-2 or TRBV6-3, the J gene TRBJ2-3; 8 bases map to TRBD1. J gave up 4 bases and V 6 bases, and 6 bases lay outside the gene matches. This CDR3 is built from 14 residues. The germline V gene has CDR1 MNHEY and CDR2 SVGEGT. CDR3 nucleotides: TGTGCCAGCAGCCCGACAGGGGCCCCAGATACGCAGTATTTT. This translates into CASSPTGAPDTQYF.

CDR3 region: CASSPGQGAGNTIYF. CDR3 DNA: TGTGCCAGCAGCCCGGGACAGGGGGCAGGAAACACCATATATTTT. The rearrangement links TRBV6-5 to TRBJ1-3, with 12 bases lining up with TRBD1. With V trimmed by 6 bases and J by 4 bases, 4 bases remained unmatched. This CDR3 contains 15 residues. Germline-derived CDR1 and CDR2 are MNHEY and SVGAGI.

The rearrangement links TRBV7-9 to TRBJ1-2; D possibly corresponds to TRBD1 (5 bases). Germline V gene sequence: CDR1 SEHNR, CDR2 FQNEAQ (reference sequence). There are 12 residues in the CDR3. The ends were cut back, 5 bases at V and 6 bases at J, with 10 bases in the middle. The CDR3 bases are TGTGCCAGCAGCGAGACAGACCATGGCTACACCTTC. Its protein product is CASSETDHGYTF.

Many counts were recorded for this clone. The rearrangement links TRBV7-9 to TRBJ1-1; a weak D match, TRBD1 (5 bases). Trimming removed 1 base from V and 6 bases from J, with 12 bases in between. The CDR3 consists of 14 residues. Germline CDR1 reads SEHNR; CDR2 reads FQNEAQ (reference sequence). The CDR3 spells CASSLVLGDSEAFF. The DNA of the CDR3 is TGTGCCAGCAGCTTAGTTCTAGGGGACTCTGAAGCTTTCTTT.

The rearrangement links TRBV5-4 to TRBJ2-2; D is possibly TRBD2 (6 bases). The CDR3 is 17 amino acids. The V gene's germline CDR1 is SGHNT and CDR2 YYREEE (reference sequence). Trimming stripped 6 bases from V and 3 bases from J, with 21 bases between. The CDR3 DNA reads as TGTGCCAGCACCGGGACTTCGACCCCTGCGGACACCGGGGAGCTGTTTTTT. Amino acid sequence: CASTGTSTPADTGELFF. Full variable domain (outside the CDR3, taken from reference TRBV5-4 and TRBJ2-2): ETGVTQSPTHLIKTRGQQVTLRCSSQSGHNTVSWYQQALGQGPQFIFQYYREEENGRGNFPPRFSGLQFPNYSSELNVNALELDDSALYLCASTGTSTPADTGELFFGEGSRLTVL.

The J gene is TRBJ2-7, the V gene TRBV2, with D perhaps TRBD2 (6 bases). The CDR3 extends over 12 amino acids. Between the trimmed V and J ends, which lost 8 bases and 1 base, there was a span of 9 bases. The germline V gene has CDR1 SNHLY and CDR2 FYNNEI. The CDR3: CASGGDSYEQYF. The CDR3 DNA reads TGTGCCAGCGGAGGGGATTCCTACGAGCAGTACTTC.

V is TRBV7-8 and J is TRBJ1-3; D is unresolved. V was clipped by 5 bases and J by 4 bases, with 15 bases between them. CDR3 size: 15 residues. Germline values: CDR1 SGHVS, CDR2 FQNEAQ. The CDR3 region has the DNA TGTGCCAGCAGCCGACGACCCCCGGGAGGAAACACCATATATTTT. This encodes CASSRRPPGGNTIYF.

The genes are TRBV5-1 and TRBJ1-2; 7 bases agree with TRBD1. CDR1 and CDR2 (germline): SGHRS, YFSETQ. CDR3 length: 15 amino acids. V lost 3 bases, J lost 4 bases, and 9 bases stayed unmatched. The DNA of the CDR3 is TGCGCCAGCAGCTCGGGGACAGCTCCAGCCTATGGCTACACCTTC. Translating it yields CASSSGTAPAYGYTF. Drawing the rest from reference TRBV5-1 and TRBJ1-2, the complete variable domain is KAGVTQTPRYLIKTRGQQVTLSCSPISGHRSVSWYQQTPGQGLQFLFEYFSETQRNKGNFPGRFSGRQFSNSRSEMNVSTLELGDSALYLCASSSGTAPAYGYTFGSGTRLTVV.